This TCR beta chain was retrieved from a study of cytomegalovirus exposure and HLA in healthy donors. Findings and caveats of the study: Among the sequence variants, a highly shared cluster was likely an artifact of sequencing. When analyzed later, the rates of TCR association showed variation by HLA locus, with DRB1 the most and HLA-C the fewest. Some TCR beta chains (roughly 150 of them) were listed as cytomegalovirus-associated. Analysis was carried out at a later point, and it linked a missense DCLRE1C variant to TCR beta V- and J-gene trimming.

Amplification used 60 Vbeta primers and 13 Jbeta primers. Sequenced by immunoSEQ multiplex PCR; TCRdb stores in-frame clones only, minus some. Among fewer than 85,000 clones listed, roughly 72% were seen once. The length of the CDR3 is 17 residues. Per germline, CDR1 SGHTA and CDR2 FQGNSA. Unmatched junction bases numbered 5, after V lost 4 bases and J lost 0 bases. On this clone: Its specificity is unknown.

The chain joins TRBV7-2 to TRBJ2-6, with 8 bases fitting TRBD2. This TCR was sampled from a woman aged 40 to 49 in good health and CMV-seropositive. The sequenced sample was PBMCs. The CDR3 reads CASSYGGGYSGANVLTF. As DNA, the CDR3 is TGTGCCAGCAGCTACGGGGGGGGGTACTCTGGGGCCAACGTCCTGACTTTC.